This TCR beta chain was captured in a study of blood T cells in healthy people across ages (dated by TCRdb to about 2015). With regard to the full study: In model experiments, roughly one uniquely barcoded TCR beta cDNA molecule per two T cells was captured by template switching. Age-related changes in TCR beta repertoire diversity were measured in the study by deep sequencing normalized with unique cDNA molecular identifiers. The donors were divided into four age groups: young (average around 16 years), middle-aged (roughly 40), aged (roughly 60) and long-lived (around 87). To avoid experimental bias, donors of different ages were spread randomly across the sequencing lanes. The study analyzed two additional independent replicas of 1 million unique cDNA reads from the same blood draw for two donors, one aged 18 to 29 and one aged 80 or older.

Spanning cysteine to phenylalanine, the CDR3 consists of 16 amino acids. Left in the record is the CDR3 DNA by itself, 48 bases read in frame from the first base. Trimming costs V 5 bases and J 3 bases, and their ends lie 18 bases apart. Via the germline V gene, CDR1 is KGHDR and CDR2 SFDVKD. General findings and caveats noted by the study authors: As age increased, observed TCR beta diversity per million T cells dropped in a roughly linear way, and a significant reduction was already evident by age 40. Conclusive comparison of naive and antigen-experienced compartments was prevented by the profiling of bulk unsorted PBMCs. A strong correlation was found between observed TCR beta diversity and the percentage of naive T cells measured by flow cytometry. The CMV infection status of donors was not known, potentially confounding age-related changes in expanded clonotypes. Compared with the aged group, the long-lived group had more naive CD4+ T cells, fewer expanded clones and increased TCR diversity, suggesting age selection. Estimates of total diversity based on one million sequenced T cells were regarded as lower bounds and as underestimates.

The library was prepared using 5' RACE. The instrument given in TCRdb is Illumina HiSeq 2500. A second roughly 7 to 12 cycle PCR used a sample-barcoded 5' primer and a J-beta primer mix. A unique molecular identifier was introduced onto each TCR beta cDNA molecule by a template-switch 5' adaptor carrying 12 random nucleotides. Each sample yielded at least 2.5 million CDR3-containing paired-end reads. First-strand cDNA synthesis was performed from all RNA using the Mint cDNA synthesis kit, with priming by a TRBC-specific oligonucleotide. After uracil-DNA glycosylase treatment, a first 18-cycle PCR used universal primers M1SS and BC2_uni_R on all cDNA. For the original study's pipeline: Each sample was normalized by randomly selecting 1 million high-quality reads, each carrying a distinct molecular identifier. Instead of being binned into consensus sequences, reads with shared molecular identifiers were discarded. MiTCR, with a Q25 quality threshold and the strictest error-elimination algorithm, was used for CDR3 identification, clonotype clustering and error correction. A nonparametric unseen species model using Euler transformation provided a lower-bound estimate of total TCR beta diversity. The public reads were quality trimmed at Q25 with fastp and then assembled into clones with MiXCR by TCRdb, keeping productive beta chains. Here each entry gathers all rows of one CDR3 protein and keeps the most common genes and DNA. What appears here as the V and J calls and clone size reflects TCRdb's work, not the paper's. This sample lists roughly 800,000 distinct CDR3 sequences; less than 70% were detected once. The ten largest clones add up to around 40% of the sample.

In regard to this clonotype: Its antigen is currently not known. No base qualities exist here, and no much larger clone lies one base off it.

Donors were about 36 systemically healthy Caucasian individuals from Russia aged roughly 6 to 95 years. Each donor gave approximately 10 milliliters of peripheral blood, collected into EDTA-treated Vacutainer tubes. PBMCs were isolated by Ficoll-Paque density-gradient centrifugation, with at least 6 million obtained per sample. Trizol reagent was used to extract total RNA from PBMCs, with at least 5.5 micrograms per sample. Naive CD45RAhigh/CD27high T cell percentages were measured by flow cytometry on a PBMC aliquot from every donor. Sequenced sample: blood. This clonotype was sampled from an elderly man in good health. The chain uses TRBV24-1 and TRBJ1-2; perhaps TRBD1 is the D gene, with 6 bases matching. The nucleotides are TGTGCCACCAGTGCCCCCCGGGGGGCTGGGGACTATGGCTACACCTTC. Its protein is CATSAPRGAGDYGYTF.